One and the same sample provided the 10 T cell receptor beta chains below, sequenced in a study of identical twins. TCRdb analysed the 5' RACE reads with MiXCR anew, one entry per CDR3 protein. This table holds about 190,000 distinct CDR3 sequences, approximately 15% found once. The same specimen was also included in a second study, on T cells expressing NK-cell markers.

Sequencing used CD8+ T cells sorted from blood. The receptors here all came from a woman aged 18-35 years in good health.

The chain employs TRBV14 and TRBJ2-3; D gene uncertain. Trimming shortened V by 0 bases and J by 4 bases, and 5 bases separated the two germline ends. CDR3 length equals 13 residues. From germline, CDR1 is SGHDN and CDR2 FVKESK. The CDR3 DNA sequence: TGTGCCAGCAGCCAAGATCCGTCAGATACGCAGTATTTT. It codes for CASSQDPSDTQYF.

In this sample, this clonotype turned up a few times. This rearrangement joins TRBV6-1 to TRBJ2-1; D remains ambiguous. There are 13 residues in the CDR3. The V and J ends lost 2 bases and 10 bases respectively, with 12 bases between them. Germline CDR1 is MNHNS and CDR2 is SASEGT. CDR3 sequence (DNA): TGTGCCAGCAGTGAATCCTCTAGGTGGGAGCAGTTCTTC. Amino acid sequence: CASSESSRWEQFF.

The CDR3 sequence: CASSQTVDAEAFF. CDR3 in DNA: TGTGCCAGCAGCCAAACGGTCGACGCTGAAGCTTTCTTT. The chain has TRBV11-2 and TRBJ1-1; D ambiguous. Germline loops: CDR1 SGHAT, CDR2 FQNNGV. V was clipped by 5 bases and J by 6 bases, with 13 bases between them. The CDR3 loop spans 13 amino acids.

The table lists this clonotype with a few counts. CDR3 loop: CASSFSPGYGYTF. The CDR3, as DNA: TGTGCCAGCAGTTTCTCGCCTGGCTATGGCTACACCTTC. The gene calls are TRBV6-2 or TRBV6-3 and TRBJ1-2; D remains unclear. V dropped 4 bases and J dropped 4 bases, with 10 bases sitting between them. The CDR3 is 13 residues long. The germline V gene encodes CDR1 MNHEY and CDR2 SVGEGT.

The CDR3 bases are TGCAGTGCTAGAGATCGACAACCGAGCTCCTACGAGCAGTACTTC. This codes for CSARDRQPSSYEQYF. The J gene is TRBJ2-7, the V gene TRBV20-1, with unresolved D. Germline V gives CDR1 DFQATT, CDR2 SNEGSKA (reference sequence). The CDR3 sequence is 15 residues long. V lost 0 bases and J lost 0, with 12 bases in between.

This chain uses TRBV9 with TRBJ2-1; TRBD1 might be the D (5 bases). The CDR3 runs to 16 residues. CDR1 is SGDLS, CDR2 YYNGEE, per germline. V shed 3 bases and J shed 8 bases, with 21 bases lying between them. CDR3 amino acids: CASSAKVQALGYEQFF. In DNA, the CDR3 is TGTGCCAGCAGCGCCAAAGTACAGGCCTTAGGTTATGAGCAGTTCTTC.

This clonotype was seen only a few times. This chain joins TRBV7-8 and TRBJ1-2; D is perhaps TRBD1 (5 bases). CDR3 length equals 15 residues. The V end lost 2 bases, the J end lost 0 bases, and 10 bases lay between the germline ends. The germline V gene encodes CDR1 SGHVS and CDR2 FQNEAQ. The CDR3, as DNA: TGTGCCAGCAGCTTAAGGGGCAGGGCTAACTATGGCTACACCTTC. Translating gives CASSLRGRANYGYTF.

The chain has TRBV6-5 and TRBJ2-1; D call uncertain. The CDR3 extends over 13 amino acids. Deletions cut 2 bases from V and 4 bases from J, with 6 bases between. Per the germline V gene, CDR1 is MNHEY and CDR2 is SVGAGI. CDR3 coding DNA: TGTGCCAGCAGTTACGGGCAGTACAATGAGCAGTTCTTC. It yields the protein CASSYGQYNEQFF.

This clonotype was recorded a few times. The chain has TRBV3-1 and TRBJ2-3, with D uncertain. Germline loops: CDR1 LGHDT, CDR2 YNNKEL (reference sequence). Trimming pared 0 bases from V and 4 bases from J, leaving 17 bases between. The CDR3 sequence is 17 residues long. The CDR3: CASSQEPAYSLADTQYF. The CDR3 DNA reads TGTGCCAGCAGCCAAGAACCTGCCTATTCCCTTGCAGATACGCAGTATTTT.

The CDR3 bases are TGTGCCAGCAGCTCACCGACGGAAGATACGCAGTATTTT. Its protein is CASSSPTEDTQYF. The chain has TRBV9 and TRBJ2-3, with D hard to call. This CDR3 spans 13 amino acids. The V gene's germline CDR1 is SGDLS and CDR2 YYNGEE. Trimming stripped 4 bases from V and 5 bases from J, with 11 bases between.